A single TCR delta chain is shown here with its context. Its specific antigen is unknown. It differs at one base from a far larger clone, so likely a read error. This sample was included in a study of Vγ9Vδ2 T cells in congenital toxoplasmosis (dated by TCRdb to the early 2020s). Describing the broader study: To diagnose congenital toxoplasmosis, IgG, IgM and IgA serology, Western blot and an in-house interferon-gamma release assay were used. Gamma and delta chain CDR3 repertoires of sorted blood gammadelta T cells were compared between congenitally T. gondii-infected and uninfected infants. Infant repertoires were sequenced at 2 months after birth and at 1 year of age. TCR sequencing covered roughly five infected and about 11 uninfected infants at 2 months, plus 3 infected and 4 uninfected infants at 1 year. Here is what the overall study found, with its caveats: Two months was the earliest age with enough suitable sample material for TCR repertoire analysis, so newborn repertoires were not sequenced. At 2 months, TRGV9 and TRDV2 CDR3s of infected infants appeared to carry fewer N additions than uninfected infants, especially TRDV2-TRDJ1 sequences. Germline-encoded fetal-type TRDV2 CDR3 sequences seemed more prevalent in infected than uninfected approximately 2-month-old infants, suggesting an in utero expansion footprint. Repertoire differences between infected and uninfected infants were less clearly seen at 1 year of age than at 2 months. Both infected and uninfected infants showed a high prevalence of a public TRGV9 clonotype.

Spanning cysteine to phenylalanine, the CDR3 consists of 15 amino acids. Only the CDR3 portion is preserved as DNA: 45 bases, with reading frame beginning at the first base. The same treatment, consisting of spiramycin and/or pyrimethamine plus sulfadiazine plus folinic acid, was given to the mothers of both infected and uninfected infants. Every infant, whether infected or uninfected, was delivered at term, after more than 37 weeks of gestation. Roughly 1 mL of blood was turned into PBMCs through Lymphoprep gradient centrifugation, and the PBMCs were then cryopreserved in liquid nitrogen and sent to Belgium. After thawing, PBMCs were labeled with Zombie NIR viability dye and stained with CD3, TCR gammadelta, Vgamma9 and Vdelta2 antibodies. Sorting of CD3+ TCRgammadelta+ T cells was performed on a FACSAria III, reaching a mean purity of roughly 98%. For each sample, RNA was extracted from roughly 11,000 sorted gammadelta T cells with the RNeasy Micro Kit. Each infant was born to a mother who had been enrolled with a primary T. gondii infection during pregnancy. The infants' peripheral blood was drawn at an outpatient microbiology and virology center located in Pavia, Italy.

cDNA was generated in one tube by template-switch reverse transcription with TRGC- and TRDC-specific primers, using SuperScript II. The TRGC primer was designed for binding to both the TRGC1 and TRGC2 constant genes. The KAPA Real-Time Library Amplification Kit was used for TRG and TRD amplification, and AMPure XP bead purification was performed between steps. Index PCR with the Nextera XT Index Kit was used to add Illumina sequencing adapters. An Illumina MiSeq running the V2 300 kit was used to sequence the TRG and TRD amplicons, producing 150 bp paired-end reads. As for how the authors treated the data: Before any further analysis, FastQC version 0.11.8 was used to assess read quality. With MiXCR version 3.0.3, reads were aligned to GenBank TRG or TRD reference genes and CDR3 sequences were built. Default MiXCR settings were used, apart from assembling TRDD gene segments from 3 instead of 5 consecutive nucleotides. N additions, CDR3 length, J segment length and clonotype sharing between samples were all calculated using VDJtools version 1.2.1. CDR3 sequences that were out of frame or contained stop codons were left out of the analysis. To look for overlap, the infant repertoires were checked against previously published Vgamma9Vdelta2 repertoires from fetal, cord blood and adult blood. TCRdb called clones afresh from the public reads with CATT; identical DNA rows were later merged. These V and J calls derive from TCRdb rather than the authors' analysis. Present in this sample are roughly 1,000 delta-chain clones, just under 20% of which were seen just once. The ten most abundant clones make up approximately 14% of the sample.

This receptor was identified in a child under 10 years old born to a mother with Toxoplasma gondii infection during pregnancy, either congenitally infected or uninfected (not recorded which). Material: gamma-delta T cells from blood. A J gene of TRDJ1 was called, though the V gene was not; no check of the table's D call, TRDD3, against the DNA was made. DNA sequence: TGTGCCTGTGACACCCTAGGCGGGACGGGGGATAAACTCATCTTT. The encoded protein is CACDTLGGTGDKLIF.